This entry lists 22 T cell receptor beta chains sequenced from one sample in a study of PD-L1 blockade in urothelial cancer. Produced via immunoSEQ multiplex PCR; TCRdb's table is partial and in-frame only. The sample lists tens of thousands of clones, 70% to 90% occurring once. The source material was PBMCs, sampled around atezolizumab (anti-PD-L1) treatment. These receptor sequences come from a man in his sixties with urothelial cancer.

This clone was counted a few times. This rearrangement joins TRBV13 to TRBJ1-1; TRBD1 might be the D (6 bases). This CDR3 is 17 amino acids long. Germline CDR1 PRHDT, CDR2 FYEKMQ (reference sequence). Trimming removed 3 bases at V and 0 bases at J, with 17 bases between. CDR3 sequence: CASSFRARGPMNTEAFF. Here the CDR3 DNA reads TGTGCCAGCAGCTTCCGGGCGCGGGGGCCCATGAACACTGAAGCTTTCTTT.

The chain combines TRBV7-9 with TRBJ2-1, with D possibly matching TRBD2 (5 bases). Per germline, CDR1 SEHNR and CDR2 FQNEAQ (reference sequence). The germline V and J ends were trimmed by 4 bases and 0 bases, with 16 bases remaining between them. There are 17 residues in the CDR3. The CDR3 DNA follows: TGTGCCAGCAGCTCCCCTAAGCGGTTAAGCTCCTACAATGAGCAGTTCTTC. This gives the protein CASSSPKRLSSYNEQFF.

The rearrangement links TRBV20-1 to TRBJ2-3, with D tentatively TRBD1 (5 bases). Trimming left V 5 bases short and J 7 bases short, with 10 bases between. This CDR3 contains 11 residues. Germline values: CDR1 DFQATT, CDR2 SNEGSKA (reference sequence). CDR3 DNA sequence: TGCAGTGCTTCACAGGAGTATACGCAGTATTTT. Its translation is CSASQEYTQYF.

V gene TRBV7-8 combines with J gene TRBJ1-5; 7 bases are shared with TRBD1. The CDR3 contains 16 residues. J was trimmed by 2 bases and V by 4 bases; bases with no gene match: 8. The germline V gene encodes CDR1 SGHVS and CDR2 FQNEAQ. The CDR3 nucleotides are TGTGCCAGCAGCTCGAAGGGGGCTGGGGGCAATCAGCCCCAGCATTTT. Translation: CASSSKGAGGNQPQHF.

This chain connects TRBV29-1 to TRBJ1-1; D not resolved. Germline V lookup: CDR1 SQVTM, CDR2 ANQGSEA. This CDR3 is built from 13 residues. The V end was cut by 8 bases, the J end by 6 bases, with 19 bases between. The CDR3 sequence: CSSIAGSGAEAFF. The CDR3 coding sequence is TGCAGCTCTATCGCAGGATCTGGCGCTGAAGCTTTCTTT.

The J gene is TRBJ2-3, the V gene TRBV29-1; 7 bases agree with TRBD2. Germline V CDR1 and CDR2: SQVTM, ANQGSEA. Trimming took 7 bases from V and 6 from J; bases not matched to a gene: 7. The CDR3 is made up of 12 amino acids. The CDR3 protein is CSDLTAGDTQYF. DNA for the CDR3: TGCAGCGATTTGACAGCGGGGGATACGCAGTATTTT.

The count of this clone is one. This rearrangement joins TRBV14 to TRBJ2-5; D not certain. Germline lookup yields CDR1 SGHDN and CDR2 FVKESK. The CDR3 spans 15 residues. V was cut by 5 bases and J by 2 bases, with 15 bases left in between. CDR3 protein: CASSTHSRTQETQYF. Written as DNA, the CDR3 is TGTGCCAGCAGCACGCATTCCAGAACACAAGAGACCCAGTACTTC.

A few counts support this clone. This chain joins TRBV28 and TRBJ1-6; no definite D call. The CDR3 covers 12 residues. Germline CDR1 is MDHEN and CDR2 is SYDVKM. Trimming removed 2 bases from V and 8 bases from J, with 4 bases in between. CDR3 bases: TGTGCCAGCAGTTTAGGCCATTCACCCCTCCACTTT. It is translated as CASSLGHSPLHF.

The chain joins TRBV7-3 to TRBJ2-7; 9 bases line up with TRBD1. With 1 base clipped from V and 0 bases from J, the junction kept 1 base outside the gene matches. The CDR3 consists of 15 residues. Germline CDR1 is SGHTA and CDR2 is FQGTGA. The CDR3 protein is CASSLNRGLSYEQYF. The CDR3 region has the DNA TGTGCCAGCAGCTTAAACAGGGGGCTCTCCTACGAGCAGTACTTC.

Written as DNA, the CDR3 is TGTGCCAGCAGACTGGGACAGGTTGTCGGGGAGCTGTTTTTT. Residues: CASRLGQVVGELFF. The chain combines TRBV28 with TRBJ2-2, with TRBD1 identical over 8 bases. CDR1 and CDR2 (germline): MDHEN, SYDVKM. V gave up 6 bases and J gave up 7 bases; unmatched junction bases: 7. This CDR3 contains 14 residues.

Only a few counts were recorded for this clone. J is TRBJ1-1 and V is TRBV6-6; TRBD1 might be the D (6 bases). V was shortened by 4 bases and J by 7 bases, with 13 bases between the two germline ends. This CDR3 spans 13 amino acids. The germline V gene has CDR1 MNHNY and CDR2 SVGAGI (reference sequence). CDR3: CASSSGQRVEAFF. CDR3 DNA sequence: TGTGCCAGCAGTTCCGGACAGAGGGTTGAAGCTTTCTTT.

The CDR3 DNA sequence: TGTGCCTGGAGTGTAGACAGGCGAATCACTGAAGCTTTCTTT. This gives the protein CAWSVDRRITEAFF. The rearrangement links TRBV30 to TRBJ1-1, with D tentatively TRBD1 (6 bases). From germline, CDR1 is GTSNPN and CDR2 SVGIG (reference sequence). V was shortened by 0 bases and J by 4 bases, with 12 bases between the two germline ends. CDR3 length equals 14 residues.

The chain links TRBV27 to TRBJ2-5; D possibly corresponds to TRBD2 (6 bases). This CDR3 spans 15 amino acids. Trimming shortened V by 6 bases and J by 1 base, and 15 bases separated the two germline ends. Germline CDR1 and CDR2: MNHEY and SMNVEV (reference sequence). The DNA of the CDR3 is TGTGCCAGCAGGGGCCGTTGGGGGGTCCAAGAGACCCAGTACTTC. This translates into CASRGRWGVQETQYF.

The chain recombines TRBV5-1 with TRBJ2-3; 9 nucleotides agree with TRBD2. The CDR3 totals 16 residues. The germline gives CDR1 SGHRS, CDR2 YFSETQ. Losses at the gene ends were 1 base for V and 2 bases for J; bases not matched to a gene: 5. CDR3 sequence reads: CASSLTSGPSTDTQYF. CDR3 in DNA: TGCGCCAGCAGCTTGACTAGCGGGCCCTCCACAGATACGCAGTATTTT. Full variable domain (outside the CDR3, taken from reference TRBV5-1 and TRBJ2-3): KAGVTQTPRYLIKTRGQQVTLSCSPISGHRSVSWYQQTPGQGLQFLFEYFSETQRNKGNFPGRFSGRQFSNSRSEMNVSTLELGDSALYLCASSLTSGPSTDTQYFGPGTRLTVL.

The rearrangement joins TRBV28 to TRBJ2-2; 8 bases fit TRBD1. Germline values: CDR1 MDHEN, CDR2 SYDVKM. The V and J ends lost 5 bases and 4 bases, in that order; junction bases with no gene match: 6. CDR3 size: 15 residues. The CDR3 nucleotides are TGTGCCAGCAGTGGACAGGGACGGACCACCGGGGAGCTGTTTTTT. Its protein product is CASSGQGRTTGELFF.

The count of this clone is one. CDR3 sequence: CASSQDRANYGYTF. As DNA, the CDR3 is TGTGCCAGCAGCCAAGACAGGGCTAACTATGGCTACACCTTC. The V and J genes are TRBV11-2 and TRBJ1-2; TRBD1 agrees at 7 bases. V lost 5 bases to trimming and J lost 0 bases; unmatched junction nucleotides: 3. The CDR3 spans 14 residues. Germline assignment: CDR1 SGHAT and CDR2 FQNNGV. The entire variable domain, with the rest obtained from reference TRBV11-2 and TRBJ1-2, is as follows: EAGVAQSPRYKIIEKRQSVAFWCNPISGHATLYWYQQILGQGPKLLIQFQNNGVVDDSQLPKDRFSAERLKGVDSTLKIQPAKLEDSAVYLCASSQDRANYGYTFGSGTRLTVV.

The chain recombines TRBV28 with TRBJ1-3; the D gene is possibly TRBD1 (6 bases). The CDR3 spans 14 residues. Germline V gives CDR1 MDHEN, CDR2 SYDVKM. Trimming removed 7 bases at V and 4 bases at J, with 14 bases between. The CDR3 protein is CASKPTGSGNTIYF. CDR3 nucleotide sequence: TGTGCCAGCAAACCCACAGGGTCAGGAAACACCATATATTTT.

The chain links TRBV7-2 to TRBJ1-5; TRBD1 might be the D (5 bases). The CDR3 consists of 16 residues. Looked up from germline, CDR1 is SGHTA and CDR2 is FQGNSA. V was trimmed by 1 base and J by 2 bases, leaving 12 bases between them. The CDR3 coding sequence is TGTGCCAGCAGCTTAGAGCCGGGCAGGGGCAATCAGCCCCAGCATTTT. Its protein product is CASSLEPGRGNQPQHF.

The chain uses TRBV13 and TRBJ1-1, with D uncertain. V lost 1 base, J lost 5 bases, and 5 bases lay in between. The CDR3 is 12 residues long. Germline-derived CDR1 and CDR2 are PRHDT and FYEKMQ (reference sequence). CDR3 DNA: TGTGCCAGCAGCTTAGCGGGAACTGAAGCTTTCTTT. Protein sequence: CASSLAGTEAFF.

The chain combines TRBV5-1 with TRBJ2-2; D is possibly TRBD2 (6 bases). Trimming took off 1 base at V and 5 bases at J, with 15 bases between the two ends. The length of the CDR3 is 16 residues. The germline gives CDR1 SGHRS, CDR2 YFSETQ. In nucleotides, the CDR3 is TGCGCCAGCAGCTTGTATTGGGCAGGGAGGACCGGGGAGCTGTTTTTT. Protein product: CASSLYWAGRTGELFF.

The chain joins TRBV9 to TRBJ2-5; TRBD2 matches at 7 bases. This CDR3 contains 16 residues. Losses at the gene ends were 0 bases for V and 1 base for J; bases not matched to a gene: 6. In germline, CDR1 is SGDLS, CDR2 YYNGEE. The CDR3 DNA is TGTGCCAGCAGCGTAGGGGGGGGAGGTGGCCAAGAGACCCAGTACTTC. This encodes CASSVGGGGGQETQYF.

This chain connects TRBV28 to TRBJ1-3, with 8 bases aligning to TRBD1. V lost 4 bases and J lost 3; bases outside the gene matches: 5. The CDR3 is made up of 15 amino acids. Germline CDR1 reads MDHEN; CDR2 reads SYDVKM. CDR3 nucleotide sequence: TGTGCCAGCAGTTCAGGGGGCGCGGATGGAAACACCATATATTTT. Its translation is CASSSGGADGNTIYF.